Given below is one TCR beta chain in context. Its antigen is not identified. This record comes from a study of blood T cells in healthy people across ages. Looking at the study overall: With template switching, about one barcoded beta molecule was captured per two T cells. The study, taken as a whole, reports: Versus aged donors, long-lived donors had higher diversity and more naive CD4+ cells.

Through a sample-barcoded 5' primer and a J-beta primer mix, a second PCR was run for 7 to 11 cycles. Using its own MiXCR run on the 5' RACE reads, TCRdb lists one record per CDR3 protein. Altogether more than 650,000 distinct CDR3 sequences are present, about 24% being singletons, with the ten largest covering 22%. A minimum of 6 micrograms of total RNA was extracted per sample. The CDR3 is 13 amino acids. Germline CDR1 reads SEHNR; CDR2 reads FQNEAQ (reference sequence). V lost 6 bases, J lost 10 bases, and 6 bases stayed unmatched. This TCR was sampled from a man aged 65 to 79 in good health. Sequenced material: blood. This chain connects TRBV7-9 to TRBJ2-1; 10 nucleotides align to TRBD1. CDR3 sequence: CASRDRGRKEQFF. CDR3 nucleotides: TGTGCCAGCAGAGACAGGGGGCGCAAGGAGCAGTTCTTC.